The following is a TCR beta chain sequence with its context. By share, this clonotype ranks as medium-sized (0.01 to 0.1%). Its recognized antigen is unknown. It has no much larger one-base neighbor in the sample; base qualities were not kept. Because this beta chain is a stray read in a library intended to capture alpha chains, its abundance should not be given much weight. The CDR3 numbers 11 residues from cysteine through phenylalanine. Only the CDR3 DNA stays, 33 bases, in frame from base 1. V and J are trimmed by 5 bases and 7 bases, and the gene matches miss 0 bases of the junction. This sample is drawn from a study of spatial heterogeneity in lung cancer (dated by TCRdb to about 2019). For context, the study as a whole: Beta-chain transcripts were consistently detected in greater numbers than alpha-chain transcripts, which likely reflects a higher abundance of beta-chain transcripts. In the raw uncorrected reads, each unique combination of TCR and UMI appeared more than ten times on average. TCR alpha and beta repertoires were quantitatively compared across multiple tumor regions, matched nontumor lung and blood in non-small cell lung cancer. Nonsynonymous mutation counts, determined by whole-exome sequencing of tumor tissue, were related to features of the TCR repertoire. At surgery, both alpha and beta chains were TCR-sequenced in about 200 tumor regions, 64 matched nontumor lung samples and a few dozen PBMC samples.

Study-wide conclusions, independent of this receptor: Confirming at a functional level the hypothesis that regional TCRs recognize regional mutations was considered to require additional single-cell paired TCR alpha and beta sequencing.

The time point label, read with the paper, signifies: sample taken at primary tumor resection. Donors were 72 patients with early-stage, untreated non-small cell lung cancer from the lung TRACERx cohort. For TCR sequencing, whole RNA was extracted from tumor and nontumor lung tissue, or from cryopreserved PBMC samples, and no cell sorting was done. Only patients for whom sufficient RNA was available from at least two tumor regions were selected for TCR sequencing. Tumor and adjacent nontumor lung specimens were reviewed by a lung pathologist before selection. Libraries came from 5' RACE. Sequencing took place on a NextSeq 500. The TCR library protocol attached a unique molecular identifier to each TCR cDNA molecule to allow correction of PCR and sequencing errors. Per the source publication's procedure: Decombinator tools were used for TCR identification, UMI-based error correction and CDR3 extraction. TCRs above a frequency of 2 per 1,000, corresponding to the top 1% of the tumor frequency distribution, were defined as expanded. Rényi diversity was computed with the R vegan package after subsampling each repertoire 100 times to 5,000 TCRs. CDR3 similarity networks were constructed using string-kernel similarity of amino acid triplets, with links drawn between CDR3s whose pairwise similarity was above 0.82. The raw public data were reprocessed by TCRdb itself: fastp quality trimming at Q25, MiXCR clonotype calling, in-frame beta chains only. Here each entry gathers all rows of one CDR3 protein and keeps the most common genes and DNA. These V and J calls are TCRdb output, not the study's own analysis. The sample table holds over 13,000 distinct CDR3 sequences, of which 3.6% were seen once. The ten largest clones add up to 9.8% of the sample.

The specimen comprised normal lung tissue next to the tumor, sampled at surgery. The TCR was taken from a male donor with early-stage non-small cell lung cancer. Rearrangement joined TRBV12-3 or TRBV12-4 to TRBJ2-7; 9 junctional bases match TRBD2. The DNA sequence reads TGTGCCAGCAGTAGCGGGGGGGAGCAGTACTTC. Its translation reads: CASSSGGEQYF.